This note documents a single T cell receptor beta chain sequence. This sample is drawn from a study of patients and donors after allogeneic stem cell transplantation. TCRdb independently ran MiXCR on the RT-PCR reads; one entry per CDR3 protein. Of about 100,000 distinct CDR3 sequences in the sample, around 35% were seen once. Germline loops: CDR1 SGHTA, CDR2 FQGNSA. Between the trimmed V and J ends, which lost 2 bases and 5 bases, there was a span of 12 bases. CDR3 length: 14 residues. Sequencing input: blood, either unsorted or a sorted T cell fraction (not recorded which). This TCR was sampled from a human donor who was either an allogeneic HSCT recipient or a stem cell or donor lymphocyte infusion donor (not recorded which). It is not recorded whose cells these are; they may come from a transplant donor. The rearrangement uses TRBV7-2 and TRBJ1-2; D remains ambiguous. The CDR3 DNA sequence: TGTGCCAGCAGCTTACACGGTCCCGGATATGGCTACACCTTC. It yields the protein CASSLHGPGYGYTF.